This TCR beta chain derives from a study of technical replicates of blood from a few donors. The repertoire was sequenced with immunoSEQ multiplex PCR; TCRdb's copy has only in-frame clones and lacks some. Seen here are fewer than 75,000 clones, 70% to 90% observed once, and the top ten hold 4.5% to 5%. The CDR3 runs 14 residues. This sequence joins TRBV1 and TRBJ2-1; the table names TRBD1, a call not compared with the DNA. TRBV1 is a listed pseudogene. This clonotype originated in a human donor in good health. Some clones in this sample may be carry-over from other donors' samples. Sequencing was carried out using PBMCs. CDR3 in DNA: TGCACCAGCAGTCCCTTTGACCTCCCAGGCGAGCAGTTCTTC. This sequence encodes CTSSPFDLPGEQFF.